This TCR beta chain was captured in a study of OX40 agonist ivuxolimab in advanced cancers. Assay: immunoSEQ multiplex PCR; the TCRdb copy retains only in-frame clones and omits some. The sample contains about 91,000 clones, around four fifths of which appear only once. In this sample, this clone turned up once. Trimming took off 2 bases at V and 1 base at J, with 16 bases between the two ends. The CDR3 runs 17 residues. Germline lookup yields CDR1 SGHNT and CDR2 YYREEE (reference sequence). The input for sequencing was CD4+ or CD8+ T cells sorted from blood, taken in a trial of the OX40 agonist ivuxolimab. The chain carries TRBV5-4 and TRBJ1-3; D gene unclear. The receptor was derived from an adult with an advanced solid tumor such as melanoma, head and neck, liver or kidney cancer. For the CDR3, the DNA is TGTGCCAGCAGCTTAAAGACCCTCTACGGGTCTGGAAACACCATATATTTT. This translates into CASSLKTLYGSGNTIYF.